The next 12 T cell receptor beta chains were all read from a single sample in a study of tumor-infiltrating lymphocytes in primary liver carcinoma. Blood RNA was derived from unsorted whole blood, and germline DNA was extracted too. Synthesis of TCR beta cDNA was carried out from approximately 470 ng total RNA with a constant-region primer. Libraries of TCR beta came from three nested multiplex PCR rounds with slightly modified ARM-PCR. Investigators reported that the first two PCR rounds, at about 9 cycles each, used TRBV1-TRBV30 forward primers with a C-beta reverse primer. TCRdb re-analysed the multiplex PCR reads in MiXCR, keeping a single row per CDR3 protein. The table records hundreds of thousands of distinct CDR3 sequences, about three fifths of them present only once. The sequenced sample was peripheral blood. Every receptor here comes from a woman in her 30s with primary liver carcinoma and hepatitis B virus infection.

A remark on this clonotype: As the CDR3 is not closed by the conserved phenylalanine or tryptophan, this likely results from a read error. The J gene is TRBJ2-7, the V gene TRBV13; no clear D gene. Trimming took 0 bases from V and 0 from J, leaving 9 bases between them. The CDR3 has 15 amino acids. The germline gives CDR1 PRHDT, CDR2 FYEKMQ (reference sequence). Written as DNA, the CDR3 is TGTGCCAGCAGCTTAGGAACAGCACTCTCCTACGAGCAGTACCTC. Its translation is CASSLGTALSYEQYL.

The chain joins TRBV5-6 to TRBJ1-3; 10 nucleotides align to TRBD1. Germline assignment: CDR1 SGHDT and CDR2 YYEEEE. The trim removed 5 bases at V and 5 bases at J, leaving 10 bases unmatched. This CDR3 has 16 residues. CDR3 nucleotides: TGTGCCAGCAGTGCCCTTGACAGGGGGCGCAGAAACACCATATATTTT. Residues: CASSALDRGRRNTIYF.

The chain combines TRBV10-3 with TRBJ2-7; D is possibly TRBD2 (5 bases). CDR3 size: 12 residues. Germline V gene sequence: CDR1 ENHRY, CDR2 SYGVKD. Trimming shortened V by 2 bases and J by 5 bases, and 7 bases separated the two germline ends. CDR3 protein: CAISEDYNEQYF. CDR3 in DNA: TGTGCCATCAGTGAGGACTACAACGAGCAGTACTTC.

As concerns this clonotype: One end of the junction fails to match germline, which may point to a read error. The J gene is TRBJ2-7, the V gene TRBV29-1; 7 positions match TRBD1. Germline V gene data show CDR1 as SQVTM and CDR2 as ANQGSEA. The CDR3 runs 11 residues. CDR3 amino acids: CSDPGPWGQYF. CDR3 in DNA: TGCAGCGACCCTGGTCCCTGGGGACAGTATTTC.

This clonotype was observed a few times. CDR3 residues: CASSLGRGSYEQYF. DNA for the CDR3: TGTGCCAGCAGCTTAGGGAGGGGCTCCTACGAGCAGTACTTC. The rearrangement links TRBV7-9 to TRBJ2-7, with D possibly being TRBD2 (6 bases). This CDR3 region has 14 residues. Trimming shortened V by 1 base and J by 0 bases, and 7 bases separated the two germline ends. Looked up from germline, CDR1 is SEHNR and CDR2 is FQNEAQ (reference sequence).

For this clonotype: A read error may be the cause here, since a much bigger clone is one base away. The chain recombines TRBV12-3 or TRBV12-4 with TRBJ2-2; D may be TRBD2 (5 bases). The CDR3 totals 14 residues. The CDR3 loop reads CARSREAWAGELFF. DNA of the CDR3: TGTGCCCGCAGCCGGGAAGCTTGGGCCGGGGAGCTGTTTTTT.

A few counts support this clonotype. The chain is built from TRBV4-1 and TRBJ2-2, with D perhaps given as TRBD1 or TRBD2 (5 bases each). Germline CDR1 reads MGHRA; CDR2 reads YSYEKL. Trimming removed 2 bases from V and 6 bases from J, with 13 bases in between. The CDR3 is 15 residues long. The CDR3 DNA follows: TGCGCCAGCAGCCAATGGGACGGACGGTCCGGGGAGCTGTTTTTT. Its translation: CASSQWDGRSGELFF.

This clonotype was seen more than once but under ten times. A read error is likely, as this CDR3 ends without the conserved phenylalanine or tryptophan. Here the CDR3 reads CASSYLTGQYEQYI. The CDR3 DNA follows: TGTGCCAGCAGTTACTTGACGGGACAGTACGAGCAGTACATC. This sequence joins TRBV6-5 and TRBJ2-7; 7 bases fit TRBD1. Unmatched junction bases numbered 4, after V lost 1 base and J lost 4 bases. Germline values: CDR1 MNHEY, CDR2 SVGAGI. CDR3 length equals 14 residues.

A word on this clonotype: At one boundary the junction diverges from the germline segment, which might be a read error. V and J are TRBV14 and TRBJ2-5; possibly TRBD1 for D (5 bases). Germline V gene lookup returns CDR1 SGHDN and CDR2 FVKESK. This CDR3 contains 14 residues. The CDR3 region has the DNA TGTGCCAGCAGCCAAGTGATAGGACAAGTGACCCAGTACTTC. Amino acids: CASSQVIGQVTQYF.

To note about this clonotype: At one end the junction does not follow the germline gene, possibly because of a read error. The V call is TRBV29-1, the J call TRBJ1-2; D remains unclear. There are 13 residues in the CDR3. Germline assignment: CDR1 SQVTM and CDR2 ANQGSEA. The CDR3 sequence is CSVELGSADGYAF. The CDR3 nucleotides read TGCAGCGTTGAATTAGGGTCGGCGGATGGCTACGCCTTC.

This clonotype was detected ten times or more. This chain connects TRBV5-1 to TRBJ1-4; 8 positions agree with TRBD1. Germline-derived CDR1 and CDR2 are SGHRS and YFSETQ. J was trimmed by 8 bases and V by 3 bases; bases with no gene match: 6. The CDR3 is 14 amino acids. The chain's CDR3 is CASSSGQVREKLFF. The CDR3 nucleotides are TGCGCCAGCAGCTCGGGACAGGTGCGGGAAAAACTGTTTTTT.

Ten or more counts support this clonotype. The chain couples TRBV29-1 to TRBJ2-7; D call uncertain. The germline V and J ends were trimmed by 2 bases and 1 base, with 9 bases remaining between them. CDR1 and CDR2 from the germline V gene are SQVTM and ANQGSEA. CDR3 length equals 13 residues. The CDR3 DNA sequence: TGCAGCGTTGAAATAAGGAATTCCTACGAGCAGTACTTC. As protein: CSVEIRNSYEQYF.